The source of this TCR beta chain is a study of response to subunit inactivated influenza vaccine. TCRdb passed the RT-PCR reads through MiXCR, listing each CDR3 protein once. The sample shows hundreds of thousands of distinct CDR3 sequences, roughly 14% of them seen only once. V dropped 8 bases and J dropped 1; count of bases not matched to a gene: 4. There are 13 residues in the CDR3. Study observations and caveats: Authors suggested few new T cells are recruited by each seasonal influenza vaccination.

About this clonotype itself: The target antigen is unknown.

The gene calls are TRBV12-3 or TRBV12-4 and TRBJ1-1; 7 nucleotides align to TRBD1. This receptor was taken from a man aged 45-65 years who received an inactivated influenza vaccine. The sequencing used PBMCs from blood, collected less than 13 days after vaccination. The CDR3 spells CASWGQPNTEAFF. CDR3 bases: TGTGCCAGCTGGGGACAGCCGAACACTGAAGCTTTCTTT.